Following are 5 T cell receptor beta chains from one sample sequenced in a study of blood T cell repertoires in COVID-19. Clones were read by immunoSEQ multiplex PCR, and TCRdb kept only the in-frame ones, dropping some. This sample has about 490,000 clones, with approximately 83% found just once. Sequences were obtained from peripheral blood. The receptors come from a human donor in a cohort sampled during active COVID-19.

The chain carries TRBV7-2 and TRBJ1-5; 7 bases align to TRBD1. V trimming: 5 bases; J trimming: 7 bases; junction bases outside the gene matches: 5. Per the germline V gene, CDR1 is SGHTA and CDR2 is FQGNSA. CDR3 length: 13 residues. Written as DNA, the CDR3 is TGTGCCAGCAGCACCTACAGGGGCCAGCCCCAGCATTTT. Translating gives CASSTYRGQPQHF.

V and J are TRBV6-5 and TRBJ2-1; possible D gene TRBD1, 5 bases. The CDR3 sequence is 14 residues long. V shed 0 bases and J shed 6 bases, with 9 bases lying between them. Germline V gene data show CDR1 as MNHEY and CDR2 as SVGAGI. DNA of the CDR3: TGTGCCAGCAGTTACTCGTCAGGGCCCAATGAGCAGTTCTTC. It encodes CASSYSSGPNEQFF.

The chain uses TRBV10-3 and TRBJ2-7; possibly TRBD2 for D (5 bases). The CDR3 spans 15 residues. Trimming cost V 0 bases and J 1 base, with 10 bases left between them. The germline V gene encodes CDR1 ENHRY and CDR2 SYGVKD. Here the CDR3 DNA reads TGTGCCATCAGTGAGTCGGAGGCTGGGTCCTACGAGCAGTACTTC. Translated, it gives CAISESEAGSYEQYF.

The chain joins TRBV5-4 to TRBJ2-7; 8 bases match TRBD2. Germline loops: CDR1 SGHNT, CDR2 YYREEE (reference sequence). The CDR3 has 15 residues. The V gene end was trimmed by 4 bases and the J gene end by 3 bases; junction bases not matched to a gene: 9. This CDR3 is CASSQGLGVFYEQYF. CDR3 in DNA: TGTGCCAGCAGCCAGGGACTAGGAGTCTTCTACGAGCAGTACTTC.

The chain recombines TRBV5-5 with TRBJ2-3; D remains unclear. The CDR3 runs 14 residues. V lost 2 bases, J lost 4 bases, and 11 bases lay in between. Germline V gene sequence: CDR1 SGHKS, CDR2 YYEKEE (reference sequence). CDR3 amino acids: CASSFVASADTQYF. The CDR3, as DNA: TGTGCCAGCAGCTTCGTAGCCTCGGCAGATACGCAGTATTTT.